This T cell receptor (beta chain) was recovered during a study of T cell responses to AZD1222 COVID-19 vaccine listed by TCRdb under 2021. Study-level background: A total of 230 or so trial participants underwent TCR sequencing, of whom 200 to 220 received two doses of AZD1222 and about 26 received two doses of the MenACWY control vaccine. Enrollment into the trials was organized by age into subgroups of 18-55, 56-69 and 70-plus years, and those subgroups contained 148, 28 and 57 TCR-sequenced participants, respectively. Points the paper makes about the study in general: After two AZD1222 doses, spike-specific TCR breadth and depth were significantly higher than at day 0 and than in MenACWY recipients. Participants were mostly white British, with more females than males. The authors suggested clonal diversity may have been underestimated. The whole spike protein was spanned by vaccine-associated CD4 TCRs, and dominant responses were seen in regions 160-218 and 743-854. Because no day 14 peak-response samples were available, the repertoires could be characterized only after the peak T cell response. Conclusions about previously exposed vaccinees are limited, since just 6 or 7 AZD1222 recipients were seropositive for SARS-CoV-2 at baseline. Nearly half of unique spike-specific TCRs reportedly recognized epitopes outside regions mutated in the B.1.351 and B.1.1.7 variants. In the small 56-69-year group, the increase in depth fell short of significance, most likely because of low power.

The CDR3 regions of human TCRbeta chains were subjected to immunosequencing. Under the source paper's analysis protocol: TCRs in the repertoires were compared against a reference library of SARS-CoV-2-specific TCRs that had been generated with the MIRA antigen-specificity platform. Breadth meant the fraction of unique TCRs that were SARS-CoV-2-associated, whereas depth meant the fraction of total T cells that were SARS-CoV-2-associated. Using the MIRA data, each spike-specific TCR was assigned both to the spike region to which the TCR was reactive and to a CD4 or CD8 class. Log10-transformed breadth and depth values were compared by one-way ANOVA with Sidak's multiple comparisons tests. TCRdb retrieved this table from immuneACCESS and kept in-frame rearrangements only. Not all clones are present; in checked studies, unresolved V genes account for under half, and no reason is known for the remainder. D and trimming come from the DNA, and the V and J calls and clone size come from that table. For this sample there are over 65,000 clones; around 90% appear just once. Approximately 5% of the sample lies in the top ten.

In light of the paper, this sample's time point label describes: about 28 days (+/-7) after the second vaccine dose. AZD1222 recipients given second doses at about 4 weeks or at about 12 weeks were pooled, since spike-specific TCR depth and breadth were not found to differ between the two schedules. Vaccinee samples came from UK trials COV001 and COV002, including a single-blind randomized controlled phase 2/3 trial of AZD1222 (ChAdOx1 nCoV-19) in healthy adults. Trial participant PBMC samples were collected at day 0 and day 28 after the second dose for TCRbeta chain sequencing. As concerns this clone: This clone's antigen is unknown. Base qualities were left out, and no much larger clone turns up one base away.

In the germline V gene (reference sequence), CDR1 corresponds to SGHNT and CDR2 to YYREEE. Between the V and J ends, shortened by 4 bases and 4 bases respectively, the junction contains 14 bases. The CDR3 contains 14 residues, cysteine and phenylalanine counted. Of the read, only the CDR3 DNA is kept; its 42 bases are in frame from base 1. In this chain, TRBV5-4 is recombined with TRBJ1-1; TRBD1 is possibly the D segment (6 matching bases). The receptor was isolated from an adult who received the AZD1222 COVID-19 vaccine. The sequenced sample was peripheral blood, obtained 28 days after the second AZD1222 dose. The CDR3 region: CASSQKQGSTEAFF. The DNA reads TGTGCCAGCAGCCAAAAACAGGGATCCACTGAAGCTTTCTTT.